These 10 T cell receptor beta chains came from one sample sequenced in a study of response to subunit inactivated influenza vaccine. TCRdb re-called the RT-PCR reads with MiXCR, one entry per CDR3 protein. The data show about 500,000 distinct CDR3 sequences, about 15% seen once. Sequenced material: CD4+ T cells sorted from PBMCs, taken 23 to 25 months after vaccination. The receptor source for this set is a man in his fifties or sixties who received an inactivated influenza vaccine.

The CDR3 reads CASRDHSNQPQHF. CDR3 DNA: TGTGCCAGTAGGGACCATAGCAATCAGCCCCAGCATTTT. The rearrangement joins TRBV19 to TRBJ1-5; D ambiguous. Germline CDR1 LNHDA, CDR2 SQIVND (reference sequence). V was pared by 6 bases and J by 0 bases, with 6 bases between. This CDR3 has 13 amino acids.

This chain links TRBV27 with TRBJ2-2; 9 bases fit TRBD1. The V gene's germline CDR1 is MNHEY and CDR2 SMNVEV (reference sequence). The CDR3 runs 16 residues. V dropped 3 bases and J dropped 4; count of bases not matched to a gene: 6. The CDR3 here is CASSFLMTGGTGELFF. The CDR3, as DNA: TGTGCCAGCAGTTTCTTAATGACAGGGGGCACCGGGGAGCTGTTTTTT.

A few counts support this clonotype. This chain links TRBV20-1 with TRBJ1-1; tentatively, D is TRBD1 (5 bases). V gave up 6 bases and J gave up 4 bases, with 18 bases separating them. Germline loops: CDR1 DFQATT, CDR2 SNEGSKA (reference sequence). The CDR3 runs 14 residues. CDR3 DNA: TGCAGTGCGAACCCACAGGCCGTAGGCACTGAAGCTTTCTTT. Translated, it gives CSANPQAVGTEAFF.

This clonotype was counted only a few times. This chain connects TRBV20-1 to TRBJ1-5; 12 nucleotides line up with TRBD1. The CDR3 has 17 amino acids. With 5 bases clipped from V and 7 bases from J, the junction kept 15 bases outside the gene matches. Germline-derived CDR1 and CDR2 are DFQATT and SNEGSKA (reference sequence). Here the CDR3 DNA reads TGCAGTGCTGAAAAAGCCGGGACAGGGGGCAGTCGGCAGCCCCAGCATTTT. It codes for CSAEKAGTGGSRQPQHF.

This chain uses TRBV24-1 with TRBJ1-5; D is possibly TRBD1 (5 bases). Germline assignment: CDR1 KGHDR and CDR2 SFDVKD. There are 16 residues in the CDR3. V dropped 5 bases and J dropped 7 bases, with 20 bases sitting between them. CDR3 coding DNA: TGTGCCACCAGTGCAGGGACCCCTTCGGTGCGCCAGCCCCAGCATTTT. It specifies CATSAGTPSVRQPQHF.

This clonotype has a handful of counts. For the CDR3, the DNA is TGTGCCAGCAGTGAAGCCCGCGTGCAGGGCGGCTACACCTTC. It specifies CASSEARVQGGYTF. The chain uses TRBV2 and TRBJ1-2; D possibly corresponds to TRBD1 (5 bases). CDR3 size: 14 residues. V lost 0 bases and J lost 8, with 13 bases in between. Germline V gives CDR1 SNHLY, CDR2 FYNNEI.

The chain is built from TRBV29-1 and TRBJ2-7; 11 bases map to TRBD2. Losses at the gene ends were 6 bases for V and 5 bases for J; bases not matched to a gene: 9. This CDR3 spans 14 amino acids. Germline assignment: CDR1 SQVTM and CDR2 ANQGSEA. As DNA, the CDR3 is TGCAGCGTATTACTAGCGGGGGTAGTCAACGAGCAGTACTTC. Encoded protein: CSVLLAGVVNEQYF.

The chain has TRBV28 and TRBJ2-1; possible D gene TRBD1, 5 bases. The CDR3 length is 18 residues. Trimming took off 0 bases at V and 2 bases at J, with 17 bases between the two ends. The germline CDR1 and CDR2 sequences are MDHEN and SYDVKM. DNA of the CDR3: TGTGCCAGCAGTTTATGGGGCCAGGGTTTGGCCCCCTACAATGAGCAGTTCTTC. It codes for CASSLWGQGLAPYNEQFF.

This clonotype was detected a few times. J is TRBJ1-5 and V is TRBV6-5; possibly TRBD1 for D (5 bases). The CDR3 has 17 amino acids. Per germline, CDR1 MNHEY and CDR2 SVGAGI. The V end was cut by 0 bases, the J end by 0 bases, with 12 bases between. The CDR3 coding sequence is TGTGCCAGCAGTTACTCGGCAGGACATTATAGCAATCAGCCCCAGCATTTT. Translation gives CASSYSAGHYSNQPQHF.

V usage is TRBV5-1 and J usage is TRBJ1-4; 9 bases are shared with TRBD1. Trimming cost V 5 bases and J 7 bases; bases outside gene matches: 6. CDR1 and CDR2 (germline): SGHRS, YFSETQ. The CDR3 consists of 14 residues. As DNA, the CDR3 is TGCGCCAGCAGGCCGACAGGGGGAAGTGAAAAACTGTTTTTT. As protein: CASRPTGGSEKLFF.